This TCR beta chain was found in a study of cytomegalovirus exposure and HLA in healthy donors. Study-wide results and caveats: The only immune exposure information that was available was CMV serostatus. The presence/absence work took it that sequencing depth was about the same across donors. Trimming of TCR beta V- and J-genes showed a link, identified in a later analysis, to a missense DCLRE1C variant.

As for the donors, each was a healthy bone marrow donor. CDR3 length: 13 amino acids. Germline CDR1 reads MDHEN; CDR2 reads SYDVKM. J gave up 5 bases and V 11 bases, and 6 bases lay outside the gene matches. The PCR employed 60 Vbeta primers together with 13 Jbeta primers. This table comes from immunoSEQ multiplex PCR, and its TCRdb copy is limited to in-frame clones, with some not included. The table lists about 140,000 clones, around 83% of them singletons, with less than 1.5% in the top ten. Details on this clone: The target antigen is unknown.

This chain joins TRBV28 and TRBJ2-2, with 9 bases matching TRBD2. Sample: PBMCs. This receptor was identified in a male donor in good health and CMV-seropositive. CDR3 sequence reads: CAGGLAETGELFF. The CDR3 coding sequence is TGTGCCGGGGGACTAGCTGAGACCGGGGAGCTGTTTTTT.